Listed here are 19 T cell receptor beta chains from one sample, sequenced in a study of cytotoxic CD8 clonotypes in ibrutinib-treated CLL. TCRdb's copy holds only in-frame clones and misses some; the assay was immunoSEQ multiplex PCR. Of about 300,000 clones in the sample, about 61% are singletons; the top ten hold just under 6.5%. The source was PBMCs, collected after 36 months of ibrutinib treatment. Receptors originate from a human donor with chronic lymphocytic leukemia.

This clone has just a few counts. The V gene is TRBV5-4, the J gene TRBJ2-1, with D maybe TRBD2 (7 bases). The germline V gene has CDR1 SGHNT and CDR2 YYREEE (reference sequence). The CDR3 extends over 15 amino acids. Trimming pared 3 bases from V and 3 bases from J, leaving 13 bases between. In DNA, the CDR3 is TGTGCCAGCAGCTCCGGGGGGCATGTCTACAATGAGCAGTTCTTC. Translation: CASSSGGHVYNEQFF.

This clone was picked up many times. This chain links TRBV7-8 with TRBJ1-2; TRBD1 is a possible D gene (5 bases). Germline V gives CDR1 SGHVS, CDR2 FQNEAQ. This CDR3 has 13 amino acids. Deletions cut 2 bases from V and 5 bases from J, with 9 bases between. CDR3 nucleotides: TGTGCCAGCAGCTTAAACAGGCCTTATGGCTACACCTTC. The encoded protein is CASSLNRPYGYTF.

Turning to this clone: The same CDR3 is also encoded by other DNA sequences in this sample. In DNA form, the CDR3 reads TGTGCCAGCAGCTTAGGCAGCTACGAGCAGTACTTC. It codes for CASSLGSYEQYF. The chain joins TRBV7-9 to TRBJ2-7; D is unclear. The ends were cut back, 1 base at V and 3 bases at J, with 4 bases in the middle. From germline, CDR1 is SEHNR and CDR2 FQNEAQ (reference sequence). The length of the CDR3 is 12 residues.

The chain combines TRBV30 with TRBJ2-5; no definite D call. Germline assignment: CDR1 GTSNPN and CDR2 SVGIG (reference sequence). CDR3 size: 15 residues. Trimming shortened V by 0 bases and J by 1 base, and 12 bases separated the two germline ends. CDR3 DNA: TGTGCCTGGAGTGTACTTCTCGCGACCCAAGAGACCCAGTACTTC. Protein product: CAWSVLLATQETQYF.

This clone was picked up one time. The chain recombines TRBV5-1 with TRBJ1-2; no clear D gene. CDR3 length equals 15 residues. The germline V and J ends were trimmed by 4 bases and 5 bases, with 18 bases remaining between them. Germline V CDR1 and CDR2: SGHRS, YFSETQ. In nucleotides, the CDR3 is TGCGCCAGCAGCCGGGAGGGCGCCCCAGATTATGGCTACACCTTC. Its translation: CASSREGAPDYGYTF.

J is TRBJ1-2 and V is TRBV6-1, with a weak D call TRBD1 (5 bases). This CDR3 region has 14 residues. The ends were cut back, 8 bases at V and 0 bases at J, with 13 bases in the middle. Germline values: CDR1 MNHNS, CDR2 SASEGT. CDR3 in DNA: TGTGCCAGCGTGCGGGACCTAGCTAACTATGGCTACACCTTC. Translation: CASVRDLANYGYTF.

The V gene is TRBV2, the J gene TRBJ2-2; D may be TRBD2 (6 bases). Germline V gene lookup returns CDR1 SNHLY and CDR2 FYNNEI. The ends were cut back, 7 bases at V and 5 bases at J, with 17 bases in the middle. This CDR3 spans 15 amino acids. CDR3 loop: CASTLAGRETGELFF. CDR3 coding DNA: TGTGCCAGCACCCTCGCGGGGAGAGAAACCGGGGAGCTGTTTTTT.

The rearrangement joins TRBV5-1 to TRBJ1-5; TRBD1 matches at 8 bases. The germline gives CDR1 SGHRS, CDR2 YFSETQ. J was trimmed by 0 bases and V by 4 bases; bases with no gene match: 3. CDR3 length: 15 amino acids. CDR3 DNA: TGCGCCAGCAGCCCCGGACAGGGTAGCAATCAGCCCCAGCATTTT. Translated: CASSPGQGSNQPQHF. The full variable domain, with the rest looked up from reference TRBV5-1 and TRBJ1-5, is KAGVTQTPRYLIKTRGQQVTLSCSPISGHRSVSWYQQTPGQGLQFLFEYFSETQRNKGNFPGRFSGRQFSNSRSEMNVSTLELGDSALYLCASSPGQGSNQPQHFGDGTRLSIL.

This clone came up once. The chain carries TRBV7-9 and TRBJ2-7; the D is unclear. Trimming stripped 5 bases from V and 5 bases from J, with 13 bases between. The CDR3 is 13 amino acids. CDR1 is SEHNR, CDR2 FQNEAQ, per germline (reference sequence). As DNA, the CDR3 is TGTGCCAGCAGCCCGGGTCCTCCTGACGAGCAGTACTTC. Amino acids: CASSPGPPDEQYF.

On this clone itself: This sample includes further DNA sequences coding for the same CDR3. The rearrangement links TRBV18 to TRBJ1-1, with a tentative D call TRBD1 (6 bases). From germline, CDR1 is KGHSH and CDR2 LQKENI. The CDR3 is 13 residues long. Trimming removed 3 bases at V and 1 base at J, with 6 bases between. CDR3 DNA: TGTGCCAGCTCACCGGGACAGAACACTGAAGCTTTCTTT. It is translated as CASSPGQNTEAFF.

V usage is TRBV7-9 and J usage is TRBJ2-4; D is unresolved. CDR3 size: 18 residues. Trimming cost V 2 bases and J 1 base, with 18 bases left between them. Germline V gene lookup returns CDR1 SEHNR and CDR2 FQNEAQ (reference sequence). CDR3 sequence reads: CASSLPPLGLGAKNIQYF. The CDR3 region has the DNA TGTGCCAGCAGCTTACCCCCTCTTGGGTTGGGGGCCAAAAACATTCAGTACTTC.

The chain combines TRBV7-9 with TRBJ1-1; perhaps TRBD1 as D (5 bases). CDR1 is SEHNR, CDR2 FQNEAQ, per germline (reference sequence). CDR3 length: 14 amino acids. With 1 base removed from V and 4 bases from J, the gap between germline ends came to 10 bases. The CDR3, as DNA: TGTGCCAGCAGCTTAGTTCCCGGGGGCACTGAAGCTTTCTTT. Its protein is CASSLVPGGTEAFF.

This sequence joins TRBV19 and TRBJ2-5; D gene uncertain. CDR1 is LNHDA, CDR2 SQIVND, per germline (reference sequence). Between the trimmed V and J ends, which lost 6 bases and 4 bases, there was a span of 9 bases. The CDR3 runs 12 residues. CDR3 sequence (DNA): TGTGCCAGTAGGGGGATAACAGAGACCCAGTACTTC. Residues: CASRGITETQYF. The full variable domain, rest sourced from reference TRBV19 and TRBJ2-5, is DGGITQSPKYLFRKEGQNVTLSCEQNLNHDAMYWYRQDPGQGLRLIYYSQIVNDFQKGDIAEGYSVSREKKESFPLTVTSAQKNPTAFYLCASRGITETQYFGPGTRLLVL.

The chain recombines TRBV11-2 with TRBJ2-1; 9 bases align to TRBD2. The germline V gene encodes CDR1 SGHAT and CDR2 FQNNGV. The CDR3 sequence is 18 residues long. The J segment lost 4 bases and the V segment lost 5 bases, leaving 15 bases of the junction unmatched. The CDR3 nucleotides read TGTGCCAGCAGCCGCTCGGGGTCAGCGGGGGGACGATACAATGAGCAGTTCTTC. This encodes CASSRSGSAGGRYNEQFF.

The chain uses TRBV9 and TRBJ2-3; weak D call: TRBD2 (7 bases). Between the trimmed V and J ends, which lost 4 bases and 0 bases, there was a span of 18 bases. This CDR3 is built from 17 residues. CDR1 SGDLS and CDR2 YYNGEE come from the germline V gene. The CDR3 coding sequence is TGTGCCAGCAGCTCCCAGCCCGGGGGGCTAAGCACAGATACGCAGTATTTT. This sequence encodes CASSSQPGGLSTDTQYF.

J is TRBJ2-2 and V is TRBV4-3; 12 positions match TRBD2. From germline, CDR1 is LGHNA and CDR2 YSLEER. The CDR3 is 17 amino acids. J lost 4 bases, V lost 0 bases, and 3 bases had no gene match. The CDR3 is CASSQDLAGGPTGELFF. The CDR3 coding sequence is TGCGCCAGCAGCCAAGATCTAGCGGGAGGGCCCACCGGGGAGCTGTTTTTT.

The rearrangement joins TRBV5-1 to TRBJ1-1; D call uncertain. In germline, CDR1 is SGHRS, CDR2 YFSETQ. Trimming shortened V by 4 bases and J by 2 bases, and 18 bases separated the two germline ends. This CDR3 has 16 residues. In DNA, the CDR3 is TGCGCCAGCAGCCCATCAAGGGCAGGAGGTAACACTGAAGCTTTCTTT. Its protein is CASSPSRAGGNTEAFF.

J is TRBJ1-1 and V is TRBV7-9; D unclear. V was pared by 2 bases and J by 3 bases, with 10 bases between. Germline V lookup: CDR1 SEHNR, CDR2 FQNEAQ (reference sequence). The CDR3 contains 14 residues. CDR3 loop: CASSLLWEDTEAFF. DNA for the CDR3: TGTGCCAGCAGCTTATTGTGGGAGGACACTGAAGCTTTCTTT.

V usage is TRBV6-5 and J usage is TRBJ2-3; D perhaps matches TRBD2 (6 bases). The CDR3 has 15 residues. Germline V gives CDR1 MNHEY, CDR2 SVGAGI. V lost 2 bases and J 0 bases, leaving 9 bases between the germline ends. For the CDR3, the DNA is TGTGCCAGCAGTTACGGACTATCTAGCACAGATACGCAGTATTTT. Protein: CASSYGLSSTDTQYF.